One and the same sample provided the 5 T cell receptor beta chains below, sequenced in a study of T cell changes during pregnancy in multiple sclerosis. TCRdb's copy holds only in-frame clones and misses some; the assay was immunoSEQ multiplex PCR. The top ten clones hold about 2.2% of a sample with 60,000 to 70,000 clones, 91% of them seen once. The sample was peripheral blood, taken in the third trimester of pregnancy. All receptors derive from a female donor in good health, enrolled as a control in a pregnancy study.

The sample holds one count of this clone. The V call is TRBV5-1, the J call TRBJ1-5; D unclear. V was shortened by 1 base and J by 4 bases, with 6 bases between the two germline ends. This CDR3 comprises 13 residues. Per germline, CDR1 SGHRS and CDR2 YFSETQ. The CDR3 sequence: CASSLRENQPQHF. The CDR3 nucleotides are TGCGCCAGCAGCTTGAGGGAGAATCAGCCCCAGCATTTT.

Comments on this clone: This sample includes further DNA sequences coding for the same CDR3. The CDR3 reads CASSLASDTDTQYF. CDR3 nucleotide sequence: TGTGCCAGCAGCTTGGCGAGTGATACAGATACGCAGTATTTT. V and J are TRBV5-6 and TRBJ2-3; D gene ambiguous. CDR1 is SGHDT, CDR2 YYEEEE, per germline. This CDR3 region has 14 residues. Deletions cut 0 bases from V and 3 bases from J, with 8 bases between.

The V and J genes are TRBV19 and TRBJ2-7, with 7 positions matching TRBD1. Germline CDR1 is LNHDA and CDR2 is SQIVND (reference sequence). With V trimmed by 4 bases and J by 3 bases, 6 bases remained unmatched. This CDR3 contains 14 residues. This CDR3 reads CASSTPGQSYEQYF. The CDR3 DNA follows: TGTGCCAGTAGTACGCCGGGACAGAGCTACGAGCAGTACTTC.

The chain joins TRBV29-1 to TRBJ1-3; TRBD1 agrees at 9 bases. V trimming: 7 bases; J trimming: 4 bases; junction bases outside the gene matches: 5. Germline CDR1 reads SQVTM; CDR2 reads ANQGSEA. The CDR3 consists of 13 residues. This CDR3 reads CSAGQGKGNTIYF. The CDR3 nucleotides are TGCAGCGCTGGACAGGGGAAAGGAAACACCATATATTTT.

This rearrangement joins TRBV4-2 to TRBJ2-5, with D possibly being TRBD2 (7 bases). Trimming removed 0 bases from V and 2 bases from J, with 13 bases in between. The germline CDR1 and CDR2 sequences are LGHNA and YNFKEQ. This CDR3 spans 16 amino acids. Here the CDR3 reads CASSQEGRGPQETQYF. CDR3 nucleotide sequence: TGTGCCAGCAGCCAAGAAGGGCGGGGGCCGCAAGAGACCCAGTACTTC.